This TCR beta chain was recorded in a study of blood T cells in healthy people across ages. Donor samples were obtained from healthy Caucasian individuals from Russia, aged 6 to 90. The study's findings and limits: Unsorted PBMC input precluded a conclusive naive versus antigen-experienced comparison.

On this clonotype itself: Its antigen is undetermined.

PCR was performed a second time for roughly 7 to 11 cycles using a sample-barcoded 5' primer and a J-beta primer mix. TCRdb reanalysed the 5' RACE reads using MiXCR and keeps one entry per CDR3 protein. This table holds approximately 1.5 million distinct CDR3 sequences, less than 45% found once. Germline loops: CDR1 SEHNR, CDR2 FQNEAQ (reference sequence). There are 19 residues in the CDR3. V gave up 8 bases and J gave up 1 base; unmatched junction bases: 13. The chain couples TRBV7-9 to TRBJ2-2; TRBD2 matches at 13 bases. The receptor was isolated from a woman under 30 in good health. What was sequenced was blood. For the CDR3, the DNA is TGTGCCAGCCCATACGTGCCCCGGACTAGCGGGGGGAACACCGGGGAGCTGTTTTTT. Its translation is CASPYVPRTSGGNTGELFF. The full variable domain, in which reference TRBV7-9 and TRBJ2-2 provide the parts outside the CDR3, is DTGVSQNPRHKITKRGQNVTFRCDPISEHNRLYWYRQTLGQGPEFLTYFQNEAQLEKSRLLSDRFSAERPKGSFSTLEIQRTEQGDSAMYLCASPYVPRTSGGNTGELFFGEGSRLTVL.